The next 31 T cell receptor beta chains were all read from a single sample in a study of T cells in Graves' hyperthyroidism and ophthalmopathy. RNA transcripts served as the template for amplifying TCR beta CDR3 regions. The TCR CDR3 first-round RT-PCR relied on the HTBI primer set. TCRdb called the multiplex PCR reads again in MiXCR, with one record for every CDR3 protein. The data contain over 300,000 distinct CDR3 sequences, roughly 14% of them singletons. Sequenced sample: blood. These receptors came from a woman aged 60-70 years with Graves' hyperthyroidism.

This clonotype occurred many times. The chain joins TRBV11-2 to TRBJ2-7; D call uncertain. The germline gives CDR1 SGHAT, CDR2 FQNNGV. Trimming stripped 2 bases from V and 2 bases from J, with 10 bases between. This CDR3 has 14 residues. CDR3 protein: CASSLRSQTYEQYF. As DNA, the CDR3 is TGTGCCAGCAGCTTACGCTCTCAAACCTACGAGCAGTACTTC.

A note on this clonotype: Its ends do not fully match the called genes, so a read error is possible. V usage is TRBV28 and J usage is TRBJ2-7; D uncertain. The CDR3 has 13 amino acids. Germline V gene sequence: CDR1 MDHEN, CDR2 SYDVKM. CDR3 loop: CASSLAGSYGQYF. In nucleotides, the CDR3 is TGTGCCAGCAGTTTAGCTGGTTCCTACGGGCAGTACTTC.

The chain links TRBV10-3 to TRBJ1-1; no definite D call. The CDR3 sequence is 14 residues long. With 0 bases removed from V and 2 bases from J, the gap between germline ends came to 7 bases. Germline V gene lookup returns CDR1 ENHRY and CDR2 SYGVKD. CDR3 DNA sequence: TGTGCCATCAGTGAGTCCACACCTAACACTGAAGCTTTCTTT. This gives the protein CAISESTPNTEAFF.

A word on this clonotype: This CDR3 fails to terminate in the conserved phenylalanine or tryptophan, so it likely reflects a read error. The chain recombines TRBV6-2 or TRBV6-3 with TRBJ2-3, with 12 bases identical to TRBD2. The CDR3 length is 21 residues. Germline V gene data show CDR1 as MNHEY and CDR2 as SVGEGT. With V trimmed by 11 bases and J by 1 base, 25 bases remained unmatched. The CDR3 sequence is CAGTRRFEMWLAGGRTDTQYS. CDR3 bases: TGTGCCGGCACCCGCCGCTTTGAGATGTGGCTAGCGGGAGGGCGCACAGATACGCAGTATTCT.

To note about this clonotype: It may be a read error: a sequence one base away is much more abundant. This chain connects TRBV12-3 or TRBV12-4 to TRBJ1-1; the match to TRBD1 covers 8 bases. The CDR3 loop spans 14 amino acids. The CDR3 sequence: CAGSPRQGHTEAFF. CDR3 DNA: TGTGCCGGCAGTCCCCGACAGGGGCACACTGAAGCTTTCTTT.

The rearrangement uses TRBV4-1 and TRBJ2-7, with 9 bases lining up with TRBD2. Looked up from germline, CDR1 is MGHRA and CDR2 is YSYEKL. The CDR3 sequence is 16 residues long. V was clipped by 0 bases and J by 3 bases; unmatched bases: 6. CDR3 sequence (DNA): TGCGCCAGCAGCCAAGATGGGGCGGGAGGGGTCTACGAGCAGTACTTC. This sequence encodes CASSQDGAGGVYEQYF.

In this sample, this clonotype turned up a few times. The chain carries TRBV12-5 and TRBJ2-2; D perhaps matches TRBD1 (5 bases). Germline V gene sequence: CDR1 LGHNT, CDR2 FRNRAP. The V gene lost 6 bases and the J gene lost 1 base, with 9 bases spanning the gap. The CDR3 is made up of 14 amino acids. The CDR3 protein is CASGKTVNTGELFF. CDR3 coding DNA: TGTGCTAGTGGCAAGACAGTGAACACCGGGGAGCTGTTTTTT.

This clonotype was seen ten or more times. V is TRBV28 and J is TRBJ2-1; 12 bases agree with TRBD2. J lost 4 bases, V lost 6 bases, and 4 bases had no gene match. The CDR3 is 15 amino acids. CDR1 is MDHEN and CDR2 is SYDVKM in the germline V gene. This CDR3 is CASRPLAGGYNEQFF. The DNA for the CDR3 is TGTGCCAGCAGACCACTAGCGGGAGGTTACAATGAGCAGTTCTTC.

This clonotype was counted only a few times. The rearrangement joins TRBV12-3 or TRBV12-4 to TRBJ2-7; no reliable D call. The length of the CDR3 is 15 residues. The V end lost 1 base, the J end lost 1 base, and 11 bases lay between the germline ends. The CDR3 reads CASSLGARRSYEQYF. The CDR3 coding sequence is TGTGCCAGCAGTTTAGGAGCTAGAAGGTCCTACGAGCAGTACTTC.

The chain uses TRBV5-4 and TRBJ2-4, with D maybe TRBD2 (6 bases). Germline loops: CDR1 SGHNT, CDR2 YYREEE (reference sequence). V shed 4 bases and J shed 0 bases, with 14 bases lying between them. The CDR3 extends over 16 amino acids. This chain's CDR3 is CASSPFPGLAKNIQYF. The DNA of the CDR3 is TGTGCCAGCAGCCCATTCCCGGGACTAGCCAAAAACATTCAGTACTTC.

At least ten counts were recorded for this clonotype. The chain recombines TRBV7-3 with TRBJ1-2, with TRBD1 as a possible D gene (5 bases). CDR3 length: 13 residues. The V gene's germline CDR1 is SGHTA and CDR2 FQGTGA. Trimming took 5 bases from V and 8 from J, leaving 15 bases between them. CDR3 loop: CASSPGREWGYTF. Here the CDR3 DNA reads TGTGCCAGCAGCCCGGGCAGGGAGTGGGGCTACACCTTC.

The chain is built from TRBV7-9 and TRBJ2-1; perhaps TRBD2 as D (6 bases). This CDR3 comprises 14 residues. Trimming cost V 3 bases and J 7 bases, with 13 bases left between them. Looked up from germline, CDR1 is SEHNR and CDR2 is FQNEAQ (reference sequence). This chain's CDR3 is CASSLGLTVNEQFF. CDR3 nucleotide sequence: TGTGCCAGCAGCTTGGGACTCACCGTAAATGAGCAGTTCTTC.

This clonotype was detected ten times or more. The chain employs TRBV20-1 and TRBJ1-2; D is possibly TRBD1 (5 bases). The V end was cut by 0 bases, the J end by 4 bases, with 12 bases between. Germline lookup yields CDR1 DFQATT and CDR2 SNEGSKA (reference sequence). CDR3 length equals 14 residues. CDR3 sequence: CSARDPDRTYGYTF. Here the CDR3 DNA reads TGCAGTGCTAGAGATCCCGACAGAACCTATGGCTACACCTTC.

In its sample, this clonotype was seen many times. The chain is built from TRBV27 and TRBJ1-1; D remains unclear. Germline V lookup: CDR1 MNHEY, CDR2 SMNVEV (reference sequence). Trimming removed 3 bases at V and 0 bases at J, with 20 bases between. CDR3 length equals 18 residues. The CDR3 sequence: CASSFRGTRRIMNTEAFF. As DNA, the CDR3 is TGTGCCAGCAGTTTCCGCGGCACTAGACGGATTATGAACACTGAAGCTTTCTTT.

This clonotype has at least ten counts. The chain combines TRBV30 with TRBJ1-4; 8 nucleotides agree with TRBD1. The junction had 8 bases not matched to a gene; V was cut back by 0 bases and J by 8 bases. The CDR3 has 15 amino acids. Per the germline V gene, CDR1 is GTSNPN and CDR2 is SVGIG (reference sequence). The CDR3 bases are TGTGCCTGGAGTGTCACCGGACAGGGAGGCGAAAAACTGTTTTTT. It encodes CAWSVTGQGGEKLFF.

This clonotype was counted ten times or more. The genes are TRBV5-4 and TRBJ2-7; TRBD2 agrees at 12 bases. CDR3 length: 17 residues. J was trimmed by 7 bases and V by 4 bases; bases with no gene match: 15. CDR1 and CDR2 from the germline V gene are SGHNT and YYREEE (reference sequence). The CDR3 loop is CASSQIGTSGSPREQYF. In nucleotides, the CDR3 is TGTGCCAGCAGCCAAATCGGGACTAGCGGGTCCCCTAGGGAGCAGTACTTC.

This clonotype was detected only a few times. In DNA form, the CDR3 reads TGCGCCAGCAGCCAATCTACTTTTACCTCCTACGAGCAGTACTTC. This translates into CASSQSTFTSYEQYF. The chain employs TRBV4-1 and TRBJ2-7; no firm D call. The germline V and J ends were trimmed by 2 bases and 0 bases, with 11 bases remaining between them. The CDR3 extends over 15 amino acids. Germline CDR1 reads MGHRA; CDR2 reads YSYEKL.

This clonotype was seen more than once but under ten times. The CDR3 is CASSPSGGSRFLQETQYF. The CDR3 region has the DNA TGTGCCAGTAGTCCATCAGGGGGCTCCCGATTTTTACAAGAGACCCAGTACTTC. V is TRBV19 and J is TRBJ2-5; 8 bases match TRBD1. V trimming: 5 bases; J trimming: 2 bases; junction bases outside the gene matches: 16. In germline, CDR1 is LNHDA, CDR2 SQIVND (reference sequence). The CDR3 consists of 18 residues.

This chain connects TRBV12-3 or TRBV12-4 to TRBJ1-5, with 9 bases fitting TRBD1. The CDR3 is 15 amino acids. J was trimmed by 5 bases and V by 5 bases; bases with no gene match: 7. DNA for the CDR3: TGTGCCAGCAGTCCCGGACAGGGGACATATCAGCCCCAGCATTTT. Protein: CASSPGQGTYQPQHF.

This clonotype has at least ten counts. J is TRBJ1-5 and V is TRBV4-2; D is uncertain. Looked up from germline, CDR1 is LGHNA and CDR2 is YNFKEQ. CDR3 length equals 16 residues. Trimming left V 2 bases short and J 0 bases short, with 11 bases between. DNA for the CDR3: TGTGCCAGCAGCCAAAGTTCGTACGATAGCAATCAGCCCCAGCATTTT. Translated, it gives CASSQSSYDSNQPQHF.

This clonotype occurred once. J is TRBJ2-5 and V is TRBV24-1; TRBD1 matches 7 bases. Germline values: CDR1 KGHDR, CDR2 SFDVKD. The CDR3 runs 15 residues. V lost 10 bases to trimming and J lost 1 base; unmatched junction nucleotides: 11. The CDR3 nucleotides are TGTGCCACGAGTCCGGCGGACAGGAGCCAAGAGACCCAGTACTTC. This codes for CATSPADRSQETQYF.

The rearrangement links TRBV29-1 to TRBJ2-3, with TRBD1 matching 9 bases. Germline loops: CDR1 SQVTM, CDR2 ANQGSEA. This CDR3 spans 14 amino acids. V trimming: 6 bases; J trimming: 3 bases; junction bases outside the gene matches: 7. CDR3 sequence reads: CSVPTGGWTDTQYF. The CDR3 DNA sequence: TGCAGCGTCCCGACAGGGGGGTGGACAGATACGCAGTATTTT.

The V and J genes are TRBV29-1 and TRBJ2-2; D uncertain. There are 12 residues in the CDR3. Germline loops: CDR1 SQVTM, CDR2 ANQGSEA. The V gene lost 2 bases and the J gene lost 7 bases, with 8 bases spanning the gap. The CDR3, as DNA: TGCAGCGTTGAACGTCGTTACGGGGAGCTGTTTTTT. It specifies CSVERRYGELFF.

Note on this clonotype: Just one base apart from a much larger clone, this may be a read error. The genes are TRBV20-1 and TRBJ2-5, with TRBD2 as a possible D gene (6 bases). Germline V gene sequence: CDR1 DFQATT, CDR2 SNEGSKA (reference sequence). The V gene lost 3 bases and the J gene lost 4 bases, with 12 bases spanning the gap. The CDR3 sequence is 13 residues long. CDR3 protein: CSARENGRETQYF. The CDR3 coding sequence is TGCAGTGCTAGGGAAAACGGGAGAGAGACCCAGTACTTC.

This clonotype was seen a few times. The genes are TRBV29-1 and TRBJ1-2, with D perhaps TRBD1 (5 bases). Trimming shortened V by 3 bases and J by 5 bases, and 13 bases separated the two germline ends. The CDR3 covers 13 residues. Germline V gives CDR1 SQVTM, CDR2 ANQGSEA. The CDR3 here is CSVDEGDFYGYTF. The CDR3 DNA reads as TGCAGCGTTGATGAAGGGGATTTTTATGGCTACACCTTC.

This clonotype has a count of ten or more. The chain has TRBV3-1 and TRBJ1-1; D gene uncertain. Looked up from germline, CDR1 is LGHDT and CDR2 is YNNKEL (reference sequence). The CDR3 runs to 12 residues. V dropped 5 bases and J dropped 5 bases, with 9 bases sitting between them. In DNA, the CDR3 is TGTGCCAGCAGCACGCAAGGTACTGAAGCTTTCTTT. It yields the protein CASSTQGTEAFF.

This clonotype has at least ten counts. The rearrangement uses TRBV7-3 and TRBJ2-1, with 12 bases lining up with TRBD2. The germline V gene has CDR1 SGHTA and CDR2 FQGTGA. V shed 0 bases and J 5 bases; nucleotides not matched to a gene: 5. The CDR3 is 17 residues long. CDR3: CASSLTSGLAGNNEQFF. In DNA form, the CDR3 reads TGTGCCAGCAGCTTAACGTCAGGACTAGCGGGGAACAATGAGCAGTTCTTC.

As for this clonotype: Since a much larger clone is just one base distant, this may be a read error. The chain recombines TRBV14 with TRBJ2-7; 10 nucleotides align to TRBD1. The CDR3 is 14 residues long. The V gene's germline CDR1 is SGHDN and CDR2 FVKESK. The CDR3: CAGSQGTGEYEQYF. The CDR3, as DNA: TGTGCCGGCAGCCAAGGGACAGGGGAGTACGAGCAGTACTTC.

This clonotype turned up a few times. The chain is built from TRBV27 and TRBJ1-6; no definite D call. Trimming shortened V by 8 bases and J by 6 bases, and 11 bases separated the two germline ends. The CDR3 runs 13 residues. The germline V gene has CDR1 MNHEY and CDR2 SMNVEV (reference sequence). The CDR3 here is CASSGWSNSPLHF. CDR3 sequence (DNA): TGTGCCAGCTCGGGGTGGAGTAATTCACCCCTCCACTTT.

V usage is TRBV18 and J usage is TRBJ2-6; 10 nucleotides align to TRBD1. The CDR3 is 17 amino acids. Per the germline V gene, CDR1 is KGHSH and CDR2 is LQKENI. Trimming cost V 2 bases and J 4 bases; bases outside gene matches: 5. In DNA, the CDR3 is TGTGCCAGCTCACCAACGCGACAGGGGGCCGGGGCCAACGTCCTGACTTTC. It translates to CASSPTRQGAGANVLTF.

This chain links TRBV9 with TRBJ2-1; D might be TRBD1 (6 bases). Germline-derived CDR1 and CDR2 are SGDLS and YYNGEE. The CDR3 runs 15 residues. V was clipped by 4 bases and J by 3 bases, with 14 bases between them. The CDR3 nucleotides are TGTGCCAGCAGCCCCCGTGGGGGCCTCTACAATGAGCAGTTCTTC. Translated: CASSPRGGLYNEQFF.